The next 20 T cell receptor beta chains were all read from a single sample in a study of blood T cell repertoires in COVID-19. Clones were read by immunoSEQ multiplex PCR, and TCRdb kept only the in-frame ones, dropping some. The data show tens of thousands of clones, with 85% seen just once and around 17% held by the top ten. The sequencing sample was made of peripheral blood. The receptors here all came from a human donor in a cohort sampled during active COVID-19.

The genes are TRBV6-1 and TRBJ2-7, with D unresolved. CDR1 is MNHNS, CDR2 SASEGT, per germline. The CDR3 contains 22 residues. The V end was cut by 2 bases, the J end by 9 bases, with 41 bases between. CDR3 in amino acids: CASSEPLQVSPNTSAGWVVQYF. DNA of the CDR3: TGTGCCAGCAGTGAACCCCTCCAGGTTAGTCCTAACACCTCAGCAGGTTGGGTAGTGCAGTACTTC.

To note about this clone: Germline and junction disagree at one end, which may indicate a read error. The chain couples TRBV11-2 to TRBJ2-5; maybe TRBD1 (6 bases). Germline V lookup: CDR1 SGHAT, CDR2 FQNNGV. The CDR3 has 18 amino acids. As DNA, the CDR3 is TGTGCCAGCACCTTAGCAGCCAGGACAGCTTCGTTCCAAGAGACCCAGTACTTC. Translated, it gives CASTLAARTASFQETQYF.

J is TRBJ2-5 and V is TRBV7-8; D is uncertain. V was clipped by 1 base and J by 5 bases, with 5 bases between them. Germline V gene sequence: CDR1 SGHVS, CDR2 FQNEAQ. The CDR3 extends over 12 amino acids. The DNA of the CDR3 is TGTGCCAGCAGCTTAGTCGGGGAGACCCAGTACTTC. Its protein product is CASSLVGETQYF.

The V call is TRBV10-3, the J call TRBJ1-5; tentative D call: TRBD1 (6 bases). Trimming removed 11 bases at V and 6 bases at J, with 14 bases between. This CDR3 region has 12 residues. Per germline, CDR1 ENHRY and CDR2 SYGVKD. In nucleotides, the CDR3 is TGTGCCTCAGGGGACAAGGGTCAGCCCCAGCATTTT. Encoded protein: CASGDKGQPQHF.

The chain combines TRBV6-4 with TRBJ2-3, with 11 bases fitting TRBD2. The CDR3 has 16 amino acids. Germline CDR1 and CDR2: MRHNA and SNTAGT. J gave up 0 bases and V 5 bases, and 4 bases lay outside the gene matches. CDR3 DNA: TGTGCCAGCAGTCCTATAGCGGGGGGGAGCACAGATACGCAGTATTTT. It translates to CASSPIAGGSTDTQYF.

This clone was observed a handful of times. The CDR3, as DNA: TGTGCCAGCTCGCCAATCCGGGAGAACACTGAAGCTTTCTTT. Protein product: CASSPIRENTEAFF. This chain links TRBV18 with TRBJ1-1; D gene ambiguous. This CDR3 contains 14 residues. The germline gives CDR1 KGHSH, CDR2 LQKENI. Trimming took off 6 bases at V and 1 base at J, with 12 bases between the two ends.

CDR3 sequence reads: CASSQDLVNTIYF. In DNA, the CDR3 is TGCGCCAGCAGCCAAGATTTAGTAAACACCATATATTTT. V gene TRBV4-3 combines with J gene TRBJ1-3; D not resolved. Germline loops: CDR1 LGHNA, CDR2 YSLEER. CDR3 length equals 13 residues. V lost 0 bases and J lost 6, with 6 bases in between.

Only one count was recorded for this clone. The J gene is TRBJ2-3, the V gene TRBV10-3; 7 bases map to TRBD1. Per the germline V gene, CDR1 is ENHRY and CDR2 is SYGVKD. V dropped 3 bases and J dropped 1; count of bases not matched to a gene: 10. CDR3 length: 17 amino acids. The CDR3 is CAISDSHRGDRTDTQYF. The CDR3 DNA sequence: TGTGCCATCAGTGACTCACACAGGGGCGATCGCACAGATACGCAGTATTTT.

The chain links TRBV7-9 to TRBJ1-2; possibly TRBD1 for D (5 bases). The V gene lost 4 bases and the J gene lost 1 base, with 13 bases spanning the gap. This CDR3 is 15 amino acids long. Germline lookup yields CDR1 SEHNR and CDR2 FQNEAQ (reference sequence). In nucleotides, the CDR3 is TGTGCCAGCAGCTCCCGAGGAGGGGATAACTATGGCTACACCTTC. Protein sequence: CASSSRGGDNYGYTF.

The genes are TRBV7-2 and TRBJ2-4, with 10 bases matching TRBD2. The germline CDR1 and CDR2 sequences are SGHTA and FQGNSA. The CDR3 totals 14 residues. V was clipped by 5 bases and J by 7 bases; unmatched bases: 5. The CDR3 region has the DNA TGTGCCAGCAGCCCGAGCGGGGGGGCCAACATTCAGTACTTC. Translated: CASSPSGGANIQYF.

This clone was counted between two and nine times. This sequence joins TRBV29-1 and TRBJ2-2; 9 bases line up with TRBD2. This CDR3 region has 13 residues. With V trimmed by 8 bases and J by 7 bases, 8 bases remained unmatched. From germline, CDR1 is SQVTM and CDR2 ANQGSEA. In DNA, the CDR3 is TGCAGCATGGGACTAGCCGTGGGCGGGGAGCTGTTTTTT. Translation gives CSMGLAVGGELFF.

The genes are TRBV29-1 and TRBJ1-1; D remains ambiguous. V dropped 8 bases and J dropped 3 bases, with 16 bases sitting between them. The germline gives CDR1 SQVTM, CDR2 ANQGSEA. This CDR3 is 13 amino acids long. CDR3 in amino acids: CSTGGGWDTEAFF. The CDR3 bases are TGCAGCACTGGTGGAGGGTGGGACACTGAAGCTTTCTTT.

The chain has TRBV25-1 and TRBJ2-7; no clear D gene. The CDR3 extends over 14 amino acids. V lost 0 bases to trimming and J lost 3 bases, with 9 bases between them. Per the germline V gene, CDR1 is MGHDK and CDR2 is SYGVNS. CDR3 coding DNA: TGTGCCAGCAGTGAATATGAACAGATCTACGAGCAGTACTTC. Translating gives CASSEYEQIYEQYF.

This chain connects TRBV7-6 to TRBJ2-3; D gene uncertain. The CDR3 contains 13 residues. Germline assignment: CDR1 SGHVS and CDR2 FNYEAQ. Trimming removed 4 bases from V and 2 bases from J, with 7 bases in between. CDR3 coding DNA: TGTGCCAGCAGCTGGCCCAACACAGATACGCAGTATTTT. Protein sequence: CASSWPNTDTQYF.

The V gene is TRBV7-2, the J gene TRBJ1-1; D might be TRBD1 (5 bases). V gave up 2 bases and J gave up 5 bases, with 12 bases separating them. The germline CDR1 and CDR2 sequences are SGHTA and FQGNSA. The CDR3 is 14 amino acids. The CDR3 reads CASSLNGRGTEAFF. The CDR3 bases are TGTGCCAGCAGCTTAAACGGGAGGGGAACTGAAGCTTTCTTT.

In this sample, this clone turned up once. This chain uses TRBV9 with TRBJ1-1; possible D gene TRBD1, 5 bases. Germline CDR1 is SGDLS and CDR2 is YYNGEE. This CDR3 contains 13 residues. V was cut by 4 bases and J by 1 base, with 8 bases left in between. The CDR3 is CASSYGQNTEAFF. Here the CDR3 DNA reads TGTGCCAGCAGCTATGGACAGAACACTGAAGCTTTCTTT.

Remarks on this clone: The junction and the germline gene differ at one end; a read error may be behind it. The V and J genes are TRBV11-3 and TRBJ1-4; TRBD1 might be the D (6 bases). The CDR3 has 14 residues. Germline loops: CDR1 SGHNT, CDR2 YENEEA. For the CDR3, the DNA is TGTGCCAGCAGCTCAAACAGGGAACTGGGAAAAACTGTTTTT. Protein: CASSSNRELGKTVF.

The chain recombines TRBV10-1 with TRBJ2-3; TRBD1 might be the D (6 bases). V was clipped by 0 bases and J by 4 bases, with 11 bases between them. CDR1 is WNHNN and CDR2 is SYGVQD in the germline V gene (reference sequence). This CDR3 comprises 15 residues. CDR3 DNA sequence: TGCGCCAGCAGTGAGTCCAGGACAGTCTCAGATACGCAGTATTTT. Translation gives CASSESRTVSDTQYF.

The V gene is TRBV7-8, the J gene TRBJ1-1, with 10 positions matching TRBD1. Germline V gene data show CDR1 as SGHVS and CDR2 as FQNEAQ. V lost 3 bases to trimming and J lost 0 bases; unmatched junction nucleotides: 13. The CDR3 runs to 19 residues. The CDR3 DNA reads TGTGCCAGCAGCTTGCGTCCGGGACAGGGGACCCAGATGAACACTGAAGCTTTCTTT. It is translated as CASSLRPGQGTQMNTEAFF. Full variable domain (remainder filled in from reference TRBV7-8 and TRBJ1-1): GAGVSQSPRYKVAKRGQDVALRCDPISGHVSLFWYQQALGQGPEFLTYFQNEAQLDKSGLPSDRFFAERPEGSVSTLKIQRTQQEDSAVYLCASSLRPGQGTQMNTEAFFGQGTRLTVV.

The rearrangement links TRBV5-1 to TRBJ1-4; D may be TRBD1 (5 bases). Trimming took 0 bases from V and 4 from J, leaving 16 bases between them. The CDR3 length is 17 residues. Germline V gene sequence: CDR1 SGHRS, CDR2 YFSETQ. In nucleotides, the CDR3 is TGCGCCAGCAGCTTGGGTGGTAGGGGCCTTCTTAATGAAAAACTGTTTTTT. Protein sequence: CASSLGGRGLLNEKLFF.